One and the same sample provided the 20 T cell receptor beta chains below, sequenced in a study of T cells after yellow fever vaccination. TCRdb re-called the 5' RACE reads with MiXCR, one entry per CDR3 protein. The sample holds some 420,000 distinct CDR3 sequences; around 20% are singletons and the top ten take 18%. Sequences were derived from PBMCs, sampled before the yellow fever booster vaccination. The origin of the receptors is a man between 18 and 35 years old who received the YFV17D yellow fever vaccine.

The DNA of the CDR3 is TGTGCCAGCAGCGGAGAGACTAGCGGGGGTCCGAACACCGGGGAGCTGTTTTTT. This sequence encodes CASSGETSGGPNTGELFF. The chain uses TRBV11-2 and TRBJ2-2; 12 nucleotides agree with TRBD2. V was clipped by 5 bases and J by 0 bases; unmatched bases: 7. The CDR3 is made up of 18 amino acids. Germline V gene data show CDR1 as SGHAT and CDR2 as FQNNGV.

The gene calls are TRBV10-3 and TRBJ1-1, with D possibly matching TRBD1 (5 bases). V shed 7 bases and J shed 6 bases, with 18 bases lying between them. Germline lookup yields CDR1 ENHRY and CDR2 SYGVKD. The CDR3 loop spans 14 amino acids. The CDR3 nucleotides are TGTGCCATCAAATCGGGCAGGGAAAACCCTGAAGCTTTCTTT. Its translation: CAIKSGRENPEAFF.

Here the CDR3 DNA reads TGTGCCAGCAGCAAATCCGGGACCGACCGGGTTGCGGAGCAGTTCTTC. The encoded protein is CASSKSGTDRVAEQFF. The chain combines TRBV7-3 with TRBJ2-1; D is tentatively TRBD1 or TRBD2 (5 bases each). The V gene lost 5 bases and the J gene lost 10 bases, with 24 bases spanning the gap. CDR3 length: 16 amino acids. CDR1 is SGHTA, CDR2 FQGTGA, per germline.

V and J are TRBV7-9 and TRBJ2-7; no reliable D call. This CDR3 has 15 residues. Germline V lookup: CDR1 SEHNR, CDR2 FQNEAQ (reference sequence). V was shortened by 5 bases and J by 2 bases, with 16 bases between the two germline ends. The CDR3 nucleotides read TGTGCCAGCAGCCGTCTTGTAGTCAGCCCCTACGAGCAGTACTTC. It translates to CASSRLVVSPYEQYF. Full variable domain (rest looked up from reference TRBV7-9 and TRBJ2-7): DTGVSQNPRHKITKRGQNVTFRCDPISEHNRLYWYRQTLGQGPEFLTYFQNEAQLEKSRLLSDRFSAERPKGSFSTLEIQRTEQGDSAMYLCASSRLVVSPYEQYFGPGTRLTVT.

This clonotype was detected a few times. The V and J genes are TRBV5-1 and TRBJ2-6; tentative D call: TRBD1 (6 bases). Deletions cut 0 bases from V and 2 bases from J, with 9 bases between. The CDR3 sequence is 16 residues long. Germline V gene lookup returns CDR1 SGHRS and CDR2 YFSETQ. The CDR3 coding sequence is TGCGCCAGCAGCTTGGCCCAGGGGACTGGGGCCAACGTCCTGACTTTC. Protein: CASSLAQGTGANVLTF. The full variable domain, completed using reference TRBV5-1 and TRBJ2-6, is KAGVTQTPRYLIKTRGQQVTLSCSPISGHRSVSWYQQTPGQGLQFLFEYFSETQRNKGNFPGRFSGRQFSNSRSEMNVSTLELGDSALYLCASSLAQGTGANVLTFGAGSRLTVL.

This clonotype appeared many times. CDR3 region: CASSLWGRANYGYTF. The CDR3 DNA sequence: TGTGCCAGCAGCTTATGGGGGAGAGCTAACTATGGCTACACCTTC. The V call is TRBV12-3 or TRBV12-4, the J call TRBJ1-2; tentative D call: TRBD1 (5 bases). Trimming left V 6 bases short and J 0 bases short, with 14 bases between. The CDR3 runs to 15 residues.

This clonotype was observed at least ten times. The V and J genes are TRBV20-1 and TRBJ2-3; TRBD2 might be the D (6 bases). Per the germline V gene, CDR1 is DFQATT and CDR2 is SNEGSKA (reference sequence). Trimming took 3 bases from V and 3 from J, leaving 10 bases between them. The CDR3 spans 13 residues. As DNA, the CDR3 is TGCAGTGCTAGTGGTGGGGGGACAGATACGCAGTATTTT. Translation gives CSASGGGTDTQYF.

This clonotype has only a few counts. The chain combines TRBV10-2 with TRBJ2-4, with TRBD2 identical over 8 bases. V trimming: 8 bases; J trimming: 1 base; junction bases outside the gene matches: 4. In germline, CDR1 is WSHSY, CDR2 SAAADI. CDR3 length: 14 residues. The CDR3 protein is CASQPGGAKNIQYF. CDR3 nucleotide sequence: TGCGCCAGCCAACCGGGGGGGGCCAAAAACATTCAGTACTTC.

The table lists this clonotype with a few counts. The CDR3: CASSQDFTGGAYNEQFF. CDR3 sequence (DNA): TGCGCCAGCAGCCAAGATTTCACAGGGGGAGCCTACAATGAGCAGTTCTTC. This chain connects TRBV4-3 to TRBJ2-1, with 8 bases aligning to TRBD1. Germline CDR1 and CDR2: LGHNA and YSLEER. This CDR3 spans 17 amino acids. J gave up 2 bases and V 0 bases, and 6 bases lay outside the gene matches.

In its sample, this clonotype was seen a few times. Here the CDR3 DNA reads TGTGCCAGCAGTTTCCCCGCAGGGGCGGAGGAGCAGTTCTTC. Encoded protein: CASSFPAGAEEQFF. This chain uses TRBV28 with TRBJ2-1, with D maybe TRBD1 (6 bases). Germline V lookup: CDR1 MDHEN, CDR2 SYDVKM. V lost 3 bases and J lost 10, with 16 bases in between. The CDR3 runs 14 residues. The variable domain in full, with the rest retrieved from reference TRBV28 and TRBJ2-1, is DVKVTQSSRYLVKRTGEKVFLECVQDMDHENMFWYRQDPGLGLRLIYFSYDVKMKEKGDIPEGYSVSREKKERFSLILESASTNQTSMYLCASSFPAGAEEQFFGPGTRLTVL.

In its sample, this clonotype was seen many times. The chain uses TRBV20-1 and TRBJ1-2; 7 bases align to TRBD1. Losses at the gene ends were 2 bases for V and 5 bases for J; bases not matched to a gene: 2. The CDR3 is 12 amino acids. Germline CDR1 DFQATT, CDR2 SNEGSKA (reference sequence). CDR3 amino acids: CSARNRGYGYTF. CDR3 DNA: TGCAGTGCTAGAAACAGGGGATATGGCTACACCTTC.

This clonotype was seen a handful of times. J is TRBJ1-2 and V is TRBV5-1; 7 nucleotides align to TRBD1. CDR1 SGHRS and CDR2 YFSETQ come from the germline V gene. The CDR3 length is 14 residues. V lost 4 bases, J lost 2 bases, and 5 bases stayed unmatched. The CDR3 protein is CASSVLTGNYGYTF. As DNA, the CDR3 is TGCGCCAGCAGCGTACTGACAGGGAACTATGGCTACACCTTC.

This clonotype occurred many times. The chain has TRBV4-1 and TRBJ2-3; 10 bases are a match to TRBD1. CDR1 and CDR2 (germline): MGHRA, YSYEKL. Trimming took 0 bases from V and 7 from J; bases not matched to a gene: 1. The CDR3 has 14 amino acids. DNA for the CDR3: TGCGCCAGCAGCCAAGAGGACAGGGGGTATACGCAGTATTTT. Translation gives CASSQEDRGYTQYF.

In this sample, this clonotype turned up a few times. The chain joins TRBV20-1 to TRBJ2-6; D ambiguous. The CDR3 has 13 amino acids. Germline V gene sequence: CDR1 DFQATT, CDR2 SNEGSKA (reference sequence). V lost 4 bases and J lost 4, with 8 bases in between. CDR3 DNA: TGCAGTGCTACAGGATCAGGGGCCAACGTCCTGACTTTC. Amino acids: CSATGSGANVLTF.

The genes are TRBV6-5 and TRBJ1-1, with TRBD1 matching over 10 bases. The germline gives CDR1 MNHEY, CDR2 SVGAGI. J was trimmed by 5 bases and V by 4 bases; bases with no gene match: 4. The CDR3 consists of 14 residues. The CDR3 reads CASSSDRGVTEAFF. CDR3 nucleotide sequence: TGTGCCAGCAGTTCGGACAGGGGGGTTACTGAAGCTTTCTTT.

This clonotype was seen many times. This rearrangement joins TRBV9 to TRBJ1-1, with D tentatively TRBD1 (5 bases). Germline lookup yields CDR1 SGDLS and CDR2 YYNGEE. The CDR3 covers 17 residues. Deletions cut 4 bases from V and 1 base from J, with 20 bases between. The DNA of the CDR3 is TGTGCCAGCAGCCCCGAAGGTACAGGCCGTACGAACACTGAAGCTTTCTTT. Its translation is CASSPEGTGRTNTEAFF.

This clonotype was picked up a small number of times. CDR3: CASAYHRTVSYEQYF. In DNA, the CDR3 is TGCGCCAGCGCATACCATCGGACGGTTTCCTACGAGCAGTACTTC. J is TRBJ2-7 and V is TRBV5-1, with unresolved D. With 7 bases removed from V and 1 base from J, the gap between germline ends came to 18 bases. Germline-derived CDR1 and CDR2 are SGHRS and YFSETQ. The CDR3 covers 15 residues.

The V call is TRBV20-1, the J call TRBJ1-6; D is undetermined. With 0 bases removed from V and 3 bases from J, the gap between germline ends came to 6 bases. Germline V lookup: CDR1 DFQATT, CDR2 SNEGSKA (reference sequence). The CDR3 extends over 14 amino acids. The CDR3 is CSARETRYNSPLHF. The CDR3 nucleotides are TGCAGTGCTAGAGAGACTCGCTATAATTCACCCCTCCACTTT.

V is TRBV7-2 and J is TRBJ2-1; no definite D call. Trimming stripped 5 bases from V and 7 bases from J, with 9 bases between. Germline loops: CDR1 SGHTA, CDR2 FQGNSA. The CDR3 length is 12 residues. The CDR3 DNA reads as TGTGCCAGCAGCGCCTACCGGAATGAGCAGTTCTTC. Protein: CASSAYRNEQFF.

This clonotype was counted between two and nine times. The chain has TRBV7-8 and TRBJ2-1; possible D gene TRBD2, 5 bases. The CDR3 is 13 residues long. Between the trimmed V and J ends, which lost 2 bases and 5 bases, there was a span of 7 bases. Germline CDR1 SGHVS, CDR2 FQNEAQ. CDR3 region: CASSLIGDNEQFF. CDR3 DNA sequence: TGTGCCAGCAGCTTAATCGGGGACAATGAGCAGTTCTTC.